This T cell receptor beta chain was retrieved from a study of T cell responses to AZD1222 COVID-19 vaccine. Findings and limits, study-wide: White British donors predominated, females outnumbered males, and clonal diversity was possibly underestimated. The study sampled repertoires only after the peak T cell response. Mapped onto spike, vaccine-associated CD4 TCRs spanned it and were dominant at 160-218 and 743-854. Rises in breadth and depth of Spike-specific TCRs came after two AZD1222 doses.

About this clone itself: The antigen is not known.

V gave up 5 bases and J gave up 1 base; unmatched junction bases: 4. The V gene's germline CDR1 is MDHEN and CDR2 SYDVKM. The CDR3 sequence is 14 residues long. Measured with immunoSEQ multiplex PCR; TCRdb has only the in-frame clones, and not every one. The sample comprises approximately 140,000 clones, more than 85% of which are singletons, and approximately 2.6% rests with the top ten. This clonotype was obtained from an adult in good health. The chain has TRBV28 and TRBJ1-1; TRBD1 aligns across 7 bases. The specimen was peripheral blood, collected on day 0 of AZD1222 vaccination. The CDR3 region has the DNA TGTGCCAGCAGTGACCGGACAGGGAACACTGAAGCTTTCTTT. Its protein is CASSDRTGNTEAFF.